This T cell receptor (beta chain) was recorded in a study of blood T cell repertoires in COVID-19. About the study: Whether acute or convalescent, the COVID-19 samples came from the United States, Italy and Spain.

As originally analysed: Nucleated cell counts were estimated from reference gene primer amplification. Measured with immunoSEQ multiplex PCR; TCRdb has only the in-frame clones, and not every one. V and J calls and clone size are copied from that table; D and trimming were computed from the DNA. The sample consists of some 70,000 clones, over 70% of them appearing once. Trimming left V 6 bases short and J 3 bases short, with 11 bases between. Germline-derived CDR1 and CDR2 are MNHNY and SVGAGI (reference sequence). This CDR3 has 14 amino acids. The sequenced sample consisted of peripheral blood. This rearrangement joins TRBV6-6 to TRBJ2-2, with TRBD2 as a possible D gene (6 bases). The source is a man aged 45-65 years with active COVID-19. The CDR3 reads CASSGRRDTGELFF. CDR3 nucleotide sequence: TGTGCCAGCAGCGGTCGGAGGGACACCGGGGAGCTGTTTTTT.